Reported below is one TCR beta chain. With each sample, at least 5 micrograms of total RNA were extracted. For the second PCR, which ran for about 7 to 11 cycles, a sample-barcoded 5' primer and a J-beta primer mix were used. TCRdb fed the 5' RACE reads into MiXCR, producing one record per CDR3 protein. The sample consists of nearly 800,000 distinct CDR3 sequences, about 25% of them appearing once. The sample is drawn from a study of blood T cells in healthy people across ages. The V end was cut by 4 bases, the J end by 6 bases, with 10 bases between. Germline CDR1 SNHLY, CDR2 FYNNEI. This CDR3 region has 12 residues. These records were also assigned to another study, of T cells of mothers and their children.

This receptor was obtained from a boy aged 10-17 years in good health. The sample taken for sequencing was blood. The chain couples TRBV2 to TRBJ2-7; D assignment may be TRBD1 or TRBD2 (5 bases each). CDR3 nucleotide sequence: TGTGCCAGCAGTGTTCAGGGACGCGAGCAGTACTTC. Protein product: CASSVQGREQYF.